The rows below give T cell receptor beta chains drawn from one sample of a study of blood T cell repertoires in COVID-19. The method was immunoSEQ multiplex PCR; TCRdb's version includes in-frame clones alone and lacks a portion of them. The sample comprises 150,000 to 200,000 clones, 60% to 85% of which are singletons, and roughly 8.3% rests with the top ten. Sequencing was carried out using peripheral blood. Source of these receptors: a man aged 60-69 years with acute or convalescent COVID-19. The CDR3 runs from the conserved cysteine through the conserved F or W. Fields, in order: D gene, J gene, V gene, clone size, CDR3 protein, CDR3 DNA. The D gene is left open where the match is weak. Only some rows state a clone size, as once, few, many or a class for expanded clones.

.,TRBJ1-1,TRBV5-5,few,CASSSLAGVNTEAFF,TGTGCCAGCAGCTCCCTCGCAGGCGTGAACACTGAAGCTTTCTTT
.,TRBJ2-3,TRBV7-2,.,CASSRLGASGTDTQYF,TGTGCCAGCAGCCGCCTGGGGGCATCTGGCACAGATACGCAGTATTTT
.,TRBJ1-2,TRBV12-3/TRBV12-4,.,CASSFGSRYGYTF,TGTGCCAGCAGTTTCGGGAGCAGATATGGCTACACCTTC
.,TRBJ1-5,TRBV6-5,once,CASSPGIGNQPQHF,TGTGCCAGCAGTCCAGGGATAGGCAATCAGCCCCAGCATTTT
.,TRBJ2-7,TRBV21-1,.,CASIMADGEYF,TGTGCCAGCATTATGGCCGACGGGGAGTACTTC
.,TRBJ1-2,TRBV11-1,.,CASSLTGNVYGYTF,TGTGCCAGCAGCTTAACAGGGAACGTTTATGGCTACACCTTC
.,TRBJ2-1,TRBV7-3,.,CASSLSGRNYNEQFF,TGTGCCAGCAGCTTAAGCGGCAGAAACTACAATGAGCAGTTCTTC
TRBD1,TRBJ1-1,TRBV19,few,CASSPSQGASEAFF,TGTGCCAGTAGTCCTAGTCAGGGGGCTTCTGAAGCTTTCTTT
.,TRBJ1-2,TRBV4-3,.,CASSQDLSGTWGYTF,TGCGCCAGCAGCCAAGATCTCTCGGGGACTTGGGGCTACACCTTC
.,TRBJ2-1,TRBV2,once,CASGETGYNEQFF,TGTGCCAGCGGAGAGACAGGTTACAATGAGCAGTTCTTC
.,TRBJ1-1,TRBV3-1/TRBV3-2,.,CASSQRRLNTEAFF,TGTGCCAGCAGCCAACGGAGGCTCAACACTGAAGCTTTCTTT
.,TRBJ1-4,TRBV2,.,CASSGQGNEKLFF,TGTGCCAGCAGTGGTCAGGGAAATGAAAAACTGTTTTTT
TRBD1,TRBJ1-4,TRBV19,.,CASSISRTGQEKLFF,TGTGCCAGTAGTATAAGCCGGACAGGCCAGGAAAAACTGTTTTTT
.,TRBJ1-1,TRBV29-1,.,CSVETGGTEAFF,TGCAGCGTTGAAACCGGGGGGACTGAAGCTTTCTTT
TRBD1,TRBJ2-3,TRBV5-1,.,CASSADRLHTQYF,TGCGCCAGCAGCGCGGACAGGCTTCATACGCAGTATTTT
.,TRBJ2-5,TRBV24-1,.,CATSEGAPQETQYF,TGTGCCACCAGTGAAGGGGCCCCGCAAGAGACCCAGTACTTC
.,TRBJ2-1,TRBV4-2,few,CASSSPSLDSYNEQFF,TGTGCCAGCAGCAGCCCCTCTCTTGACTCCTACAATGAGCAGTTCTTC
.,TRBJ1-6,TRBV5-5,.,CASSLLGGAYNSPLHF,TGTGCCAGCAGCTTGTTGGGGGGAGCCTATAATTCACCCCTCCACTTT